The rows below give T cell receptor beta chains drawn from one sample of a study of T-cell memory formation after mild COVID-19. From the 5' RACE reads, TCRdb called clonotypes with MiXCR, one entry per CDR3 protein. The sample lists approximately 250,000 distinct CDR3 sequences, 16% occurring once. Sequencing was done on a sample of PBMCs or a T cell subset sorted from them (not recorded which). The origin of the receptors is a man aged 18 to 30 who had mild COVID-19 (a few samples of this study predate the infection). Cell type and time point are not known. The CDR3 runs from the conserved cysteine through the conserved F or W. D genes are given only for firm matches. Where a row states a size, it is once, few, many or the class of an expanded clone; other rows omit it.

>TRBJ2-7|.|TRBD1|17|TRBV7-8
CASSLGQGVFSTYEQYF
TGTGCCAGCAGCCTTGGACAGGGGGTATTCTCTACCTACGAGCAGTACTTC
>TRBJ1-1|few|.|13|TRBV7-2
CASSLGGRQDIRF
TGTGCCAGCAGCTTAGGGGGCCGACAGGATATAAGATTT
>TRBJ2-7|.|.|14|TRBV4-2
CASSPLRPNYEQYF
TGTGCCAGCAGCCCCCTGCGGCCCAACTACGAGCAGTACTTC
>TRBJ1-1|few|TRBD1|14|TRBV10-3
CAIRGRGVDTEAFF
TGTGCCATCAGGGGCAGGGGGGTGGACACTGAAGCTTTCTTT
>TRBJ1-3|many|.|17|TRBV11-2
CASSLDPKGPYGNTIYF
TGTGCCAGCAGCTTGGACCCGAAAGGGCCGTATGGAAACACCATATATTTT
>TRBJ2-5|.|TRBD2|15|TRBV11-2
CASSSGTSGVGTQYF
TGTGCCAGCAGCTCCGGGACTAGCGGGGTTGGGACCCAGTACTTC
>TRBJ2-7|.|.|12|TRBV10-1
CASSQGINEQYF
TGCGCCAGCAGCCAGGGTATCAACGAGCAGTACTTC
>TRBJ2-3|many|TRBD2|12|TRBV20-1
CSASGGTDTQYF
TGCAGTGCTAGCGGGGGGACAGATACGCAGTATTTT
>TRBJ1-3|few|.|15|TRBV12-3/TRBV12-4
CASSRKGSSGNTIYF
TGTGCCAGCAGTCGAAAGGGCTCCTCTGGAAACACCATATATTTT
>TRBJ2-5|many|.|14|TRBV20-1
CSAAAWGEQETQYF
TGCAGTGCTGCCGCGTGGGGGGAGCAAGAGACCCAGTACTTC
>TRBJ1-1|.|.|10|TRBV20-1
CSAGGGDAFF
TGCAGTGCTGGGGGGGGTGACGCTTTCTTT
>TRBJ1-1|.|.|12|TRBV29-1
CSVQGTGSEAFF
TGCAGCGTTCAGGGGACTGGGTCTGAAGCTTTCTTT
>TRBJ1-5|.|.|15|TRBV6-5
CASSYSWDRDQPQHF
TGTGCCAGCAGTTACTCGTGGGACCGTGATCAGCCCCAGCATTTT
>TRBJ2-7|.|.|14|TRBV4-3
CASSYGTDFYEQYF
TGCGCCAGCAGCTACGGGACGGATTTTTACGAGCAGTACTTC
>TRBJ2-3|.|.|15|TRBV9
CASSVEGAPTDTQYF
TGTGCCAGCAGCGTAGAAGGTGCCCCCACAGATACGCAGTATTTT
>TRBJ2-5|.|TRBD1|16|TRBV4-1
CASSQPKDRLGETQYF
TGCGCCAGCAGCCAACCTAAGGACAGGTTGGGGGAGACCCAGTACTTC
>TRBJ1-5|.|.|14|TRBV5-5
CASSLYGSSQPQHF
TGTGCCAGCAGCTTGTACGGTTCTAGCCAGCCCCAGCATTTT
>TRBJ1-2|.|.|15|TRBV9
CASSVGEVANYGYTF
TGTGCCAGCAGCGTAGGAGAAGTTGCTAACTATGGCTACACCTTC
>TRBJ2-1|many|.|15|TRBV19
CASSVQSRSDNEQFF
TGTGCCAGTAGTGTGCAGTCGCGTTCGGACAATGAGCAGTTCTTC
>TRBJ2-5|many|TRBD2|15|TRBV4-1
CASSQETSGQETQYF
TGCGCCAGCAGCCAAGAGACTAGCGGCCAAGAGACCCAGTACTTC
>TRBJ1-1|.|.|12|TRBV9
CASSVLRGTAFF
TGTGCCAGCAGCGTACTTAGAGGGACGGCTTTCTTT
>TRBJ2-7|.|.|13|TRBV7-3
CASSLGGMGEQYF
TGTGCCAGCAGCTTAGGTGGCATGGGGGAGCAGTACTTC
>TRBJ1-2|.|TRBD1|12|TRBV20-1
CSATGGLYGYTF
TGCAGTGCTACAGGGGGTCTCTATGGCTACACCTTC
>TRBJ2-5|many|.|14|TRBV7-8
CASSYQSERETQYF
TGTGCCAGCAGCTACCAGAGCGAAAGAGAGACCCAGTACTTC
>TRBJ2-1|.|.|15|TRBV7-3
CASSLGAGSYNEQFF
TGTGCCAGCAGCTTGGGGGCGGGGTCCTACAATGAGCAGTTCTTC
>TRBJ1-1|.|.|14|TRBV6-2/TRBV6-3
CASSYGGARTEAFF
TGTGCCAGCAGTTACGGGGGGGCGCGGACTGAAGCTTTCTTT
>TRBJ1-5|few|.|15|TRBV2
CASSAQIGSNQPQHF
TGTGCCAGCAGCGCCCAAATCGGTAGCAATCAGCCCCAGCATTTT
>TRBJ2-2|.|.|19|TRBV4-2
CASSQEWGTTPRSTGELFF
TGTGCCAGCAGCCAAGAATGGGGAACGACCCCGAGGAGCACCGGGGAGCTGTTTTTT
>TRBJ2-5|.|.|14|TRBV11-2
CASSLVVTNYPQYF
TGTGCCAGCAGCTTAGTAGTGACTAATTATCCCCAGTACTTC
>TRBJ2-1|.|.|16|TRBV6-5
CASSHPGGRSYNEQFF
TGTGCCAGCAGCCACCCGGGGGGCAGGTCCTACAATGAGCAGTTCTTC
>TRBJ1-6|few|TRBD1|16|TRBV20-1
CSAREGGRGLFSPLHF
TGCAGTGCTAGGGAGGGGGGCAGGGGGCTTTTTTCACCCCTCCACTTT
>TRBJ1-6|.|TRBD1|15|TRBV6-5
CASSPMTGNNSPLHF
TGTGCCAGCAGCCCGATGACAGGGAATAATTCACCCCTCCACTTT
>TRBJ2-1|few|.|14|TRBV7-9
CAKPPGPREDEQFF
TGTGCCAAACCACCGGGCCCCAGGGAGGATGAGCAGTTCTTC
>TRBJ2-2|.|.|13|TRBV20-1
CSARGGNTGELFF
TGCAGTGCTAGGGGGGGGAACACCGGGGAGCTGTTTTTT
>TRBJ1-4|.|TRBD1|15|TRBV15
CATSRDGRGGEKLFF
TGTGCCACCAGCAGAGACGGCAGGGGGGGTGAAAAACTGTTTTTT
>TRBJ1-2|.|.|13|TRBV27
CASSFAGARGYTF
TGTGCCAGCAGTTTTGCGGGGGCTCGTGGCTACACCTTC
>TRBJ2-3|.|TRBD2|14|TRBV28
CASSSSTSGGTQYF
TGTGCCAGCAGTTCCTCGACTAGCGGGGGGACGCAGTATTTT
>TRBJ1-1|.|TRBD1|14|TRBV7-6
CASTQGGANTEAFF
TGTGCCAGCACCCAGGGGGGTGCGAACACTGAAGCTTTCTTT
>TRBJ1-6|.|TRBD1|17|TRBV4-1
CASSLSPQGAYNSPLHF
TGCGCCAGCAGCCTTTCCCCCCAGGGGGCCTATAATTCACCCCTCCACTTT
>TRBJ2-3|.|.|16|TRBV6-5
CDSSTKQGVRKDTQYF
TGTGACAGCAGCACAAAACAGGGCGTTAGAAAGGATACGCAGTATTTT
>TRBJ2-1|many|.|12|TRBV29-1
CSGGLANNEQFF
TGCAGCGGGGGCTTAGCTAACAATGAGCAGTTCTTC
>TRBJ2-7|.|.|14|TRBV5-1
CASSLNKAIGEQYF
TGCGCCAGCAGCTTGAACAAGGCTATCGGCGAGCAGTACTTC
>TRBJ1-1|many|.|14|TRBV10-1
CASSESMAEAEAFF
TGCGCCAGCAGTGAGTCGATGGCCGAGGCTGAAGCTTTCTTT
>TRBJ2-6|many|.|19|TRBV7-9
CASSLGSVTPRAGANVLTF
TGTGCCAGCAGCTTAGGATCGGTGACTCCACGCGCTGGGGCCAACGTCCTGACTTTC
>TRBJ1-6|.|.|14|TRBV12-3/TRBV12-4
CASSFTGPGGSLHF
TGTGCCAGCAGTTTCACTGGACCGGGGGGGTCCCTCCACTTT
>TRBJ2-1|.|.|14|TRBV5-1
CASSLAVQYNEQFF
TGCGCCAGCAGCTTGGCCGTGCAGTACAATGAGCAGTTCTTC
>TRBJ1-5|.|.|13|TRBV12-3/TRBV12-4
CASGFGGNQPQHF
TGTGCCAGCGGCTTCGGGGGCAATCAGCCCCAGCATTTT
>TRBJ2-1|.|.|14|TRBV18
CASSPGLGALYQFF
TGTGCCAGCTCACCGGGTTTAGGGGCTTTATACCAGTTCTTC
>TRBJ2-1|few|.|13|TRBV28
CASSPRLGNEQFF
TGTGCCAGCAGTCCGCGACTAGGTAATGAGCAGTTCTTC
>TRBJ2-3|.|TRBD2|15|TRBV6-2/TRBV6-3
CASRLARVETDTQYF
TGTGCCAGCAGACTAGCGAGGGTTGAAACAGATACGCAGTATTTT
>TRBJ2-7|many|.|14|TRBV5-1
CASSLRAGPYEQYF
TGCGCCAGCAGCTTGCGCGCAGGGCCCTACGAGCAGTACTTC
>TRBJ2-1|.|TRBD2|16|TRBV28
CASSPLLRGGLNEQFF
TGTGCCAGCAGCCCACTTTTGCGGGGGGGCCTCAATGAGCAGTTCTTC
>TRBJ2-5|few|TRBD1|13|TRBV27
CASSLDRDETQYF
TGTGCCAGCAGTTTAGACAGGGACGAGACCCAGTACTTC